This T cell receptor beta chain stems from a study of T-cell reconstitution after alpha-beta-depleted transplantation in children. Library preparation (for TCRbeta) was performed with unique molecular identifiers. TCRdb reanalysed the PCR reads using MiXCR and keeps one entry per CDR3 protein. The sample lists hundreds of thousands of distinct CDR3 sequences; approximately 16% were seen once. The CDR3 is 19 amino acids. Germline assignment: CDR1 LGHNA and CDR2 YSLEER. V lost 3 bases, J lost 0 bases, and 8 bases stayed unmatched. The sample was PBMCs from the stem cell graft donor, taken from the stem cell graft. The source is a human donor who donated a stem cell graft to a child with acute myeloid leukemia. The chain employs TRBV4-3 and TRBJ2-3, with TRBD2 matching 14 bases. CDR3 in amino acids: CASSHPGLAGASSTDTQYF. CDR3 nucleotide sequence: TGCGCCAGCAGCCACCCGGGACTAGCGGGGGCCTCTAGCACAGATACGCAGTATTTT.